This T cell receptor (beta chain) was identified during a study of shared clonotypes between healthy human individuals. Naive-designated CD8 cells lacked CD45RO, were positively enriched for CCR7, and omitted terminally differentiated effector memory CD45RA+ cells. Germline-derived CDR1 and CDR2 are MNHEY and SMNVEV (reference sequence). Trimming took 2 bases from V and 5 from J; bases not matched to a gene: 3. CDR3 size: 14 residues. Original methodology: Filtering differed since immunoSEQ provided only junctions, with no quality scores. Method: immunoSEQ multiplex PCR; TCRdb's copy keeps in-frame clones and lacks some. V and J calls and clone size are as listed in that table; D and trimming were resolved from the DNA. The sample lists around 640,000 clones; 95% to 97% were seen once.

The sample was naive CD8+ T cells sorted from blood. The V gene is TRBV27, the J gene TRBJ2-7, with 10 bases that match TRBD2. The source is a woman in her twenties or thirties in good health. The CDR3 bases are TGTGCCAGCAGTTTAGGAGCGGGAGGGCACGAGCAGTACTTC. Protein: CASSLGAGGHEQYF.